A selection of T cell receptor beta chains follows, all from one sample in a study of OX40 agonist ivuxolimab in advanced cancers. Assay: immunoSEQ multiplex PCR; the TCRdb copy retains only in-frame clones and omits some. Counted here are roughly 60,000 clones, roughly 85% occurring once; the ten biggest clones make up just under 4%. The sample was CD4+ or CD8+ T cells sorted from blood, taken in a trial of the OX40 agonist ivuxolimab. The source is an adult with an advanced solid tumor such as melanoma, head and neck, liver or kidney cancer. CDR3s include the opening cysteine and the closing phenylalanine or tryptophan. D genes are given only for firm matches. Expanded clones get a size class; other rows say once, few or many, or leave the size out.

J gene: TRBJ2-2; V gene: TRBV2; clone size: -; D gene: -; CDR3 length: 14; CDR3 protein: CASSGDVNTGELFF; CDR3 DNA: TGTGCCAGCAGCGGTGACGTAAACACCGGGGAGCTGTTTTTT
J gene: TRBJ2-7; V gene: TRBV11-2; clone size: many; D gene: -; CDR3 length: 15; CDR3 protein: CASSSPAGASYEQYF; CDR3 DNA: TGTGCCAGCAGCTCTCCGGCGGGGGCCTCCTACGAGCAGTACTTC
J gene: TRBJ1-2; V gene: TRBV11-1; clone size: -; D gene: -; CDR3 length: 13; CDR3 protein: CASSLGQMSGYTF; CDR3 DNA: TGTGCCAGCAGCTTAGGACAGATGTCTGGCTACACCTTC
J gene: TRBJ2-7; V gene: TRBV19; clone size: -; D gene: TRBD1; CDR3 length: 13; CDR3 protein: CASSTRQGYEQYF; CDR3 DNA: TGTGCCAGTAGTACCCGACAGGGTTACGAGCAGTACTTC
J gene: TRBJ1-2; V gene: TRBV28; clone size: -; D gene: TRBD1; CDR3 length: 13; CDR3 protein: CASSSGDRGKYTF; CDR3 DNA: TGTGCCAGCAGTTCAGGGGACAGGGGAAAATACACCTTC
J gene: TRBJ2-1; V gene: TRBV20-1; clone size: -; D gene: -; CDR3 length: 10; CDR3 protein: CSASQNEQFF; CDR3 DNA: TGCAGTGCTAGCCAGAATGAGCAGTTCTTC
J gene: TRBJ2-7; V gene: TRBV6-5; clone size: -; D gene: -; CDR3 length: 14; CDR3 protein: CASSDTGRSYEQYF; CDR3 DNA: TGTGCCAGCAGTGATACAGGGCGTTCCTACGAGCAGTACTTC
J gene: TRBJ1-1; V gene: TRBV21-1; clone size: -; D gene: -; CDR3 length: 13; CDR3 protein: CASEPGANTEAFF; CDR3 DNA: TGTGCCAGCGAACCAGGAGCGAACACTGAAGCTTTCTTT
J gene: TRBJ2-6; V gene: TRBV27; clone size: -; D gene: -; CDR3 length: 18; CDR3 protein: CASSLWADMSSGANVLTF; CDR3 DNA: TGTGCCAGCAGTTTATGGGCGGATATGAGCTCTGGGGCCAACGTCCTGACTTTC
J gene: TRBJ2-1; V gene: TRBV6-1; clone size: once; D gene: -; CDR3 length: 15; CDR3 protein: CASSARKLHSDEQFF; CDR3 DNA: TGTGCCAGCAGTGCCCGGAAACTCCATTCGGATGAGCAGTTCTTC
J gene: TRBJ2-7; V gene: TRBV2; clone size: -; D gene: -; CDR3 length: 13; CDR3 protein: CASRAAGAGEQYF; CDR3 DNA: TGTGCCAGCAGGGCTGCGGGGGCAGGCGAGCAGTACTTC
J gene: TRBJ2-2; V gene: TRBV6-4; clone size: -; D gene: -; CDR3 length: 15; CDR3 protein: CASSEALGLRGELFF; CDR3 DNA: TGTGCCAGCAGCGAGGCCTTAGGACTCAGGGGGGAGCTGTTTTTT
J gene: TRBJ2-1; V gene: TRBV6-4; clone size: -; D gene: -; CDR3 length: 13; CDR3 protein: CASSPQFGGAQFF; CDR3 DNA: TGTGCCAGCAGCCCCCAGTTCGGAGGGGCGCAGTTCTTC
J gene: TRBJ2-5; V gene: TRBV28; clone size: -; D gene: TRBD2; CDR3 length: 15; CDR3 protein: CASSLVGGVQETQYF; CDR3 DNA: TGTGCCAGCAGCCTAGTGGGGGGGGTCCAAGAGACCCAGTACTTC
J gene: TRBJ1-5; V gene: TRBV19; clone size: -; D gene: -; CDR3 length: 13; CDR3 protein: CASSPGLGQPQHF; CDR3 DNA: TGTGCCAGTAGCCCAGGGTTGGGTCAGCCCCAGCATTTT
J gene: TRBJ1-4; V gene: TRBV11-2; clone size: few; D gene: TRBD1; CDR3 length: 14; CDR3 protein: CASSSDRGGEKLFF; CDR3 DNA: TGTGCCAGCAGCTCCGACAGGGGAGGGGAAAAACTGTTTTTT
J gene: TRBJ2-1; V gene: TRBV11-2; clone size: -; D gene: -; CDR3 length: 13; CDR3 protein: CASSLVGGIEQFF; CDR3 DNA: TGTGCCAGCAGCTTAGTTGGGGGGATTGAGCAGTTCTTC
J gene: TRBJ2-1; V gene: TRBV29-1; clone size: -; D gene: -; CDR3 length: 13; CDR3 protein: CSVRRGNGNEQFF; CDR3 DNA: TGCAGCGTCCGTCGGGGGAATGGCAATGAGCAGTTCTTC
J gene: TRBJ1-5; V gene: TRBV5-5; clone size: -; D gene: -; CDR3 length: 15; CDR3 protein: CASSPQGGNNQPQHF; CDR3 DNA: TGTGCCAGCAGCCCACAAGGGGGAAACAATCAGCCCCAGCATTTT
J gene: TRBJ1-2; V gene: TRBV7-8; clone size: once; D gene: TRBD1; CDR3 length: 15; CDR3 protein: CASTKGAGANYGYTF; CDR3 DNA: TGTGCCAGCACCAAGGGGGCAGGAGCTAACTATGGCTACACCTTC